The rows below give T cell receptor beta chains drawn from one sample of a study of blood T cell repertoires in COVID-19. Some clones are missing from TCRdb's copy, which holds only in-frame ones; the method was immunoSEQ multiplex PCR. The sample lists more than 150,000 clones; almost 80% were seen once. Sequencing was performed on peripheral blood. These receptors came from a man aged 55-75 years with active or convalescent COVID-19. The conserved cysteine and the conserved F or W are not part of the CDR3 here. The order of the fields is clone size, J gene, V gene, CDR3 protein. Clone sizes are given selectively: once, few, many, or a class where the clone is expanded.

abundance: NA; j_gene: TRBJ2-1; v_gene: TRBV2; CDR3aa: ASMGQLYNEQF
abundance: NA; j_gene: TRBJ2-7; v_gene: TRBV18; CDR3aa: ASSGAAGQVQGQY
abundance: NA; j_gene: TRBJ2-5; v_gene: TRBV18; CDR3aa: ASSPPGTSGKLGETQY
abundance: NA; j_gene: TRBJ1-5; v_gene: TRBV28; CDR3aa: ASSLDRASNQPQH
abundance: NA; j_gene: TRBJ2-7; v_gene: TRBV28; CDR3aa: ASSLRVGRIYEQY
abundance: NA; j_gene: TRBJ2-2; v_gene: TRBV6-2/TRBV6-3; CDR3aa: ASSYETGGANTGELF
abundance: NA; j_gene: TRBJ2-3; v_gene: TRBV10-3; CDR3aa: AISSGTSGRGADTQY
abundance: NA; j_gene: TRBJ2-5; v_gene: TRBV11-2; CDR3aa: ASSSYGGRWTQY
abundance: NA; j_gene: TRBJ2-3; v_gene: TRBV15; CDR3aa: ATSRGSGRGTDTQY
abundance: few; j_gene: TRBJ2-1; v_gene: TRBV14; CDR3aa: ASSQWARSSYNEQF
abundance: NA; j_gene: TRBJ1-4; v_gene: TRBV12-3/TRBV12-4; CDR3aa: ASSLPPDEKLF
abundance: NA; j_gene: TRBJ1-2; v_gene: TRBV12-3/TRBV12-4; CDR3aa: ASSGGNYGYT
abundance: NA; j_gene: TRBJ2-2; v_gene: TRBV5-1; CDR3aa: ASTGGLAGEIFGELF
abundance: NA; j_gene: TRBJ2-1; v_gene: TRBV27; CDR3aa: ASSPRQVIEEDNEQF
abundance: NA; j_gene: TRBJ2-1; v_gene: TRBV7-8; CDR3aa: ASSSTGQGSEQF
abundance: NA; j_gene: TRBJ1-2; v_gene: TRBV5-1; CDR3aa: ASSWRGPAGGYT
abundance: NA; j_gene: TRBJ2-5; v_gene: TRBV11-2; CDR3aa: ASSKTSGRRETQY
abundance: NA; j_gene: TRBJ1-5; v_gene: TRBV7-3; CDR3aa: ASSLSGGPQH
abundance: NA; j_gene: TRBJ2-2; v_gene: TRBV7-8; CDR3aa: ASSPRGGAGELF
abundance: medium-sized; j_gene: TRBJ2-1; v_gene: TRBV7-8; CDR3aa: ASSHPLAGPGEAGGPYNEQF
abundance: NA; j_gene: TRBJ1-5; v_gene: TRBV6-4; CDR3aa: ASIGRPRGIGGSNQPQH
abundance: NA; j_gene: TRBJ2-2; v_gene: TRBV27; CDR3aa: ASSHPWGRGGELF
abundance: NA; j_gene: TRBJ1-1; v_gene: TRBV3-1/TRBV3-2; CDR3aa: ASSQAQGAGAF
abundance: NA; j_gene: TRBJ1-6; v_gene: TRBV7-8; CDR3aa: ASSRASEGSPLH
abundance: once; j_gene: TRBJ2-3; v_gene: TRBV7-9; CDR3aa: ASSYAGADTQY
abundance: NA; j_gene: TRBJ1-1; v_gene: TRBV5-1; CDR3aa: ASGNQGTEAF
abundance: NA; j_gene: TRBJ2-1; v_gene: TRBV5-6; CDR3aa: ASSPAGLDHEQF
abundance: NA; j_gene: TRBJ1-4; v_gene: TRBV10-3; CDR3aa: AISEFWDSPTGTNEKLF
abundance: NA; j_gene: TRBJ1-5; v_gene: TRBV30; CDR3aa: AWSGQGFNQPQH
abundance: few; j_gene: TRBJ2-3; v_gene: TRBV27; CDR3aa: ASSFQGTTDTQY
abundance: NA; j_gene: TRBJ2-1; v_gene: TRBV20-1; CDR3aa: SASALDGGRYNEQF
abundance: NA; j_gene: TRBJ2-1; v_gene: TRBV5-6; CDR3aa: ASSYYLDTSGSFDEQF
abundance: NA; j_gene: TRBJ2-5; v_gene: TRBV7-2; CDR3aa: ASSFLAGGQTQY
abundance: NA; j_gene: TRBJ2-7; v_gene: TRBV19; CDR3aa: ASSIDFETELREQY
abundance: NA; j_gene: TRBJ1-1; v_gene: TRBV12-3/TRBV12-4; CDR3aa: ASQTGGGTEAF
abundance: NA; j_gene: TRBJ2-7; v_gene: TRBV5-1; CDR3aa: ASSVVGAREQY
abundance: NA; j_gene: TRBJ2-2; v_gene: TRBV5-5; CDR3aa: ASSRQGQRQGGELF
abundance: NA; j_gene: TRBJ2-3; v_gene: TRBV5-1; CDR3aa: ASSLNSGVGDTQY
abundance: NA; j_gene: TRBJ1-2; v_gene: TRBV7-3; CDR3aa: ASSYQGGYGYT
abundance: NA; j_gene: TRBJ2-7; v_gene: TRBV28; CDR3aa: ASSSPGTGTGEQY
abundance: NA; j_gene: TRBJ1-1; v_gene: TRBV5-5; CDR3aa: ASSRGQVFGNTEAF
abundance: NA; j_gene: TRBJ2-7; v_gene: TRBV5-4; CDR3aa: ASSFFEGHEQY